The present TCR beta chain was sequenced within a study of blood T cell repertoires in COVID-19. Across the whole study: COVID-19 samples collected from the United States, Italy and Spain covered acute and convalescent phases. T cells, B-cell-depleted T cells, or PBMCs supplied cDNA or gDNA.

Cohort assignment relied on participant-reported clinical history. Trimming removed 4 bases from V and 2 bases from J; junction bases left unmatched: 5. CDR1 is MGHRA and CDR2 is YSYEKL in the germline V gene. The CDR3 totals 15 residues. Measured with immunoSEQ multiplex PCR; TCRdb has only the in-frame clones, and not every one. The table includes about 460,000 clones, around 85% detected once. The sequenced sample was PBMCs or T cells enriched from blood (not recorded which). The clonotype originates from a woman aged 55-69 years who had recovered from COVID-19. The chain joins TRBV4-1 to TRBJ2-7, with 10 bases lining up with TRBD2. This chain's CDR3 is CASSRTSGSPYEQYF. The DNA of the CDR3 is TGCGCCAGCAGCCGGACTAGCGGTTCCCCCTACGAGCAGTACTTC.